Below are 16 T cell receptor beta chains sequenced from a single sample in a study of blood T cell repertoires in COVID-19. Clones were sequenced by immunoSEQ multiplex PCR, and TCRdb holds only the in-frame ones, with some missing. The profile shows about 210,000 clones, over 70% of them singletons. Sequenced input: peripheral blood. The receptors were sampled from a man aged 50 to 59 with active or convalescent COVID-19.

This chain links TRBV5-1 with TRBJ1-1; TRBD1 matches at 7 bases. The V gene's germline CDR1 is SGHRS and CDR2 YFSETQ. The J segment lost 1 base and the V segment lost 3 bases, leaving 9 bases of the junction unmatched. This CDR3 has 16 residues. The CDR3 sequence is CASSSPQRDRNTEAFF. As DNA, the CDR3 is TGCGCCAGCAGCTCACCCCAAAGGGACAGGAACACTGAAGCTTTCTTT.

CDR3 protein: CASSVGTPPLYNEQFF. CDR3 in DNA: TGCGCCAGCAGTGTCGGGACTCCGCCCCTCTACAATGAGCAGTTCTTC. The rearrangement uses TRBV10-1 and TRBJ2-1, with a tentative D call TRBD2 (6 bases). This CDR3 spans 16 amino acids. V was pared by 4 bases and J by 3 bases, with 16 bases between. Germline loops: CDR1 WNHNN, CDR2 SYGVQD (reference sequence).

The chain links TRBV4-2 to TRBJ1-5; perhaps TRBD1 as D (6 bases). CDR1 is LGHNA and CDR2 is YNFKEQ in the germline V gene. Trimming cost V 2 bases and J 9 bases, with 8 bases left between them. The CDR3 sequence is 12 residues long. The CDR3 loop reads CASSQTTGPQHF. CDR3 nucleotide sequence: TGTGCCAGCAGCCAAACGACAGGGCCCCAGCATTTT.

This clone has only one observation. The rearrangement joins TRBV2 to TRBJ1-5; 8 bases are a match to TRBD1. V was clipped by 7 bases and J by 7 bases; unmatched bases: 6. CDR1 and CDR2 from the germline V gene are SNHLY and FYNNEI. This CDR3 comprises 13 residues. The CDR3 loop reads CASMRTGNQPQHF. The CDR3, as DNA: TGTGCCAGCATGAGGACAGGGAACCAGCCCCAGCATTTT.

The rearrangement uses TRBV28 and TRBJ2-1; 7 positions agree with TRBD1. The CDR3 contains 13 residues. The germline gives CDR1 MDHEN, CDR2 SYDVKM. The V gene end was trimmed by 7 bases and the J gene end by 8 bases; junction bases not matched to a gene: 8. CDR3 sequence reads: CASTPDRDDEQFF. In DNA, the CDR3 is TGTGCCAGCACCCCCGACAGGGACGATGAGCAGTTCTTC.

The rearrangement joins TRBV18 to TRBJ1-1, with a possible D match to TRBD1 (5 bases). The germline gives CDR1 KGHSH, CDR2 LQKENI. V was shortened by 8 bases and J by 2 bases, with 15 bases between the two germline ends. This CDR3 spans 14 amino acids. The CDR3 region is CASTPIQGNTEAFF. As DNA, the CDR3 is TGTGCCAGCACCCCAATCCAGGGAAACACTGAAGCTTTCTTT.

The chain employs TRBV19 and TRBJ1-2; D may be TRBD1 (6 bases). The CDR3 sequence is 14 residues long. Germline values: CDR1 LNHDA, CDR2 SQIVND (reference sequence). Trimming stripped 4 bases from V and 8 bases from J, with 17 bases between. The CDR3 nucleotides are TGTGCCAGTAGTACGCTAGTACAGGGCGGCGGCTACACCTTC. This translates into CASSTLVQGGGYTF.

The chain links TRBV28 to TRBJ2-5; a possible D gene is TRBD1 (6 bases). This CDR3 contains 16 residues. Per germline, CDR1 MDHEN and CDR2 SYDVKM. V was pared by 4 bases and J by 7 bases, with 22 bases between. CDR3 loop: CASSSYRDTGLGTQYF. The CDR3 DNA reads TGTGCCAGCAGTTCCTACCGGGACACGGGCTTAGGGACCCAGTACTTC.

The J gene is TRBJ1-2, the V gene TRBV6-2 or TRBV6-3; tentatively, D is TRBD1 (5 bases). The germline CDR1 and CDR2 sequences are MNHEY and SVGEGT. The CDR3 loop spans 15 amino acids. V dropped 2 bases and J dropped 1 base, with 11 bases sitting between them. CDR3 residues: CASSYPPTDNYGYTF. The CDR3 DNA sequence: TGTGCCAGCAGTTACCCCCCGACAGATAACTATGGCTACACCTTC.

This chain connects TRBV10-3 to TRBJ2-2, with a weak D call TRBD1 (6 bases). The ends were cut back, 0 bases at V and 0 bases at J, with 8 bases in the middle. Looked up from germline, CDR1 is ENHRY and CDR2 is SYGVKD. The CDR3 spans 16 residues. This CDR3 is CAISESAGANTGELFF. CDR3 in DNA: TGTGCCATCAGTGAGTCAGCAGGGGCGAACACCGGGGAGCTGTTTTTT.

This chain connects TRBV9 to TRBJ1-2; 8 bases align to TRBD1. The CDR3 has 15 residues. Germline V gene data show CDR1 as SGDLS and CDR2 as YYNGEE. V shed 1 base, J shed 3 bases, and the junction held 5 bases outside the gene matches. As DNA, the CDR3 is TGTGCCAGCAGCGTATCTACAGGGGGGGACTATGGCTACACCTTC. Amino acid sequence: CASSVSTGGDYGYTF.

V and J are TRBV18 and TRBJ1-2, with a weak D call TRBD1 (5 bases). Germline CDR1 reads KGHSH; CDR2 reads LQKENI. V was trimmed by 3 bases and J by 1 base, leaving 15 bases between them. This CDR3 is 16 amino acids long. In DNA form, the CDR3 reads TGTGCCAGCTCACCCCTCGGCGACAGCTATAACTATGGCTACACCTTC. The encoded protein is CASSPLGDSYNYGYTF.

This chain uses TRBV5-4 with TRBJ2-3; D is unresolved. The CDR3 loop spans 13 amino acids. Germline CDR1 SGHNT, CDR2 YYREEE (reference sequence). Trimming took 0 bases from V and 6 from J, leaving 8 bases between them. CDR3 in amino acids: CASSLGPQDTQYF. The CDR3 DNA reads as TGTGCCAGCAGCTTGGGTCCTCAGGATACGCAGTATTTT.

The chain couples TRBV3-1 (or the pseudogene TRBV3-2) to TRBJ2-2; TRBD1 matches 7 bases. CDR1 is LGHDT and CDR2 is YNNKEL in the germline V gene (reference sequence). The J segment lost 1 base and the V segment lost 5 bases, leaving 4 bases of the junction unmatched. The CDR3 totals 15 residues. This CDR3 is CASSTRTGNTGELFF. In DNA form, the CDR3 reads TGTGCCAGCAGCACCCGGACAGGGAACACCGGGGAGCTGTTTTTT.

V usage is TRBV15 and J usage is TRBJ2-7; possibly TRBD2 for D (6 bases). Trimming left V 1 base short and J 0 bases short, with 10 bases between. The CDR3 spans 15 residues. Germline V CDR1 and CDR2: LNHNV, YYDKDF (reference sequence). CDR3 nucleotides: TGTGCCACCAGCAGAGGCCTAGCGTTCTCCTACGAGCAGTACTTC. Amino acid sequence: CATSRGLAFSYEQYF.

The chain employs TRBV6-7 and TRBJ1-2; TRBD1 aligns across 9 bases. TRBV6-7 is treated as an ORF (open reading frame) with a function not yet certain. The CDR3 is 15 residues long. With 8 bases clipped from V and 7 bases from J, the junction kept 14 bases outside the gene matches. In nucleotides, the CDR3 is TGTGCCAGCTCGAAGGGGGACAGGGAAAATCGTGGCTACACCTTC. Translation gives CASSKGDRENRGYTF.